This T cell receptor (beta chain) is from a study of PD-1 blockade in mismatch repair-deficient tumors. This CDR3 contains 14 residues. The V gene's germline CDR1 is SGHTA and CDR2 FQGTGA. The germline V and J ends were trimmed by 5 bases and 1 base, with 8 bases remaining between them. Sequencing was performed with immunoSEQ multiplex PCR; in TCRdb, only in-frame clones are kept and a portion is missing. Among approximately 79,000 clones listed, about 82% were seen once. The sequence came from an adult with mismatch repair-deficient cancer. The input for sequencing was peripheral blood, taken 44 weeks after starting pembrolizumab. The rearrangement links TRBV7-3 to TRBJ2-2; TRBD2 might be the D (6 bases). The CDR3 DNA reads TGTGCCAGCAGCGTAGCGGTGAACACCGGGGAGCTGTTTTTT. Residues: CASSVAVNTGELFF.